The 25 T cell receptor beta chains below all came from one sample that was sequenced in a study of identical twins. One entry per CDR3 protein, called by TCRdb with MiXCR from the 5' RACE reads. The sample carries 400,000 to 650,000 distinct CDR3 sequences, around 20% recorded once. This sample also appeared in a second study, on T cells expressing NK-cell markers.

Sequenced: CD4+ T cells sorted from blood. Source of these receptors: a woman between 18 and 30 years old in good health.

This clonotype showed up just a few times. J is TRBJ1-1 and V is TRBV29-1; 9 bases line up with TRBD1. Germline CDR1 reads SQVTM; CDR2 reads ANQGSEA. CDR3 size: 14 residues. Germline trimming cut 4 bases from V and 7 bases from J; bases unmatched to any gene: 10. CDR3 protein: CSVVGGQGADEAFF. For the CDR3, the DNA is TGCAGCGTTGTAGGGGGACAGGGAGCCGATGAAGCTTTCTTT.

A few counts support this clonotype. The chain couples TRBV5-5 to TRBJ1-4, with D possibly matching TRBD1 (5 bases). V was clipped by 3 bases and J by 3 bases, with 15 bases between them. This CDR3 region has 16 residues. Germline V gene lookup returns CDR1 SGHKS and CDR2 YYEKEE (reference sequence). CDR3: CASSYIPGIANEKLFF. CDR3 sequence (DNA): TGTGCCAGCAGCTATATCCCAGGGATAGCTAATGAAAAACTGTTTTTT.

This chain links TRBV9 with TRBJ2-7; no definite D call. Germline CDR1 SGDLS, CDR2 YYNGEE. There are 13 residues in the CDR3. V shed 3 bases and J shed 0 bases, with 7 bases lying between them. CDR3 protein: CASSDGPSYEQYF. The CDR3 region has the DNA TGTGCCAGCAGCGACGGGCCCTCCTACGAGCAGTACTTC. Using reference TRBV9 and TRBJ2-7 for the parts outside the CDR3, the full variable domain is DSGVTQTPKHLITATGQRVTLRCSPRSGDLSVYWYQQSLDQGLQFLIQYYNGEERAKGNILERFSAQQFPDLHSELNLSSLELGDSALYFCASSDGPSYEQYFGPGTRLTVT.

J is TRBJ2-3 and V is TRBV18; TRBD2 agrees at 9 bases. Per the germline V gene, CDR1 is KGHSH and CDR2 is LQKENI. V dropped 0 bases and J dropped 2; count of bases not matched to a gene: 6. The CDR3 is 17 residues long. This chain's CDR3 is CASSPPSGGAHTDTQYF. The CDR3 bases are TGTGCCAGCTCACCACCTAGCGGGGGCGCTCACACAGATACGCAGTATTTT.

The chain carries TRBV9 and TRBJ2-7; 10 nucleotides agree with TRBD2. The CDR3 is 14 residues long. The V segment lost 4 bases and the J segment 5 bases; nucleotides outside the gene matches: 6. Germline V CDR1 and CDR2: SGDLS, YYNGEE. CDR3 nucleotide sequence: TGTGCCAGCAGCCTAGCGGGAGTGGACGACGAGCAGTACTTC. Residues: CASSLAGVDDEQYF. Variable domain in full (rest from reference TRBV9 and TRBJ2-7): DSGVTQTPKHLITATGQRVTLRCSPRSGDLSVYWYQQSLDQGLQFLIQYYNGEERAKGNILERFSAQQFPDLHSELNLSSLELGDSALYFCASSLAGVDDEQYFGPGTRLTVT.

The chain joins TRBV2 to TRBJ2-3; D remains unclear. Germline CDR1 reads SNHLY; CDR2 reads FYNNEI. V lost 7 bases, J lost 4 bases, and 12 bases lay in between. The CDR3 sequence is 13 residues long. CDR3 in amino acids: CASTSAAADTQYF. As DNA, the CDR3 is TGTGCCAGCACCAGCGCGGCCGCAGATACGCAGTATTTT.

At least ten counts were recorded for this clonotype. The chain carries TRBV12-3 or TRBV12-4 and TRBJ2-7; 13 positions match TRBD2. The CDR3 sequence is 15 residues long. V dropped 6 bases and J dropped 4; count of bases not matched to a gene: 6. The CDR3 bases are TGTGCCAGCAGACCTACGACTAGCGGGAGGTACGAGCAGTACTTC. Translating gives CASRPTTSGRYEQYF.

This clonotype was seen a few times. The chain employs TRBV6-2 or TRBV6-3 and TRBJ2-7, with 9 bases that match TRBD1. Germline V lookup: CDR1 MNHEY, CDR2 SVGEGT. The CDR3 consists of 15 residues. The ends lost 2 bases at V and 1 base at J; junction bases unmatched: 3. This chain's CDR3 is CASSYGGTGSYEQYF. CDR3 coding DNA: TGTGCCAGCAGTTACGGCGGGACAGGGTCCTACGAGCAGTACTTC.

The gene calls are TRBV5-6 and TRBJ1-1; TRBD1 matches 7 bases. Germline values: CDR1 SGHDT, CDR2 YYEEEE. The CDR3 sequence is 15 residues long. V lost 3 bases, J lost 1 base, and 6 bases stayed unmatched. The CDR3 sequence is CASSWGQLQNTEAFF. The CDR3 DNA reads as TGTGCCAGCAGCTGGGGACAGCTACAGAACACTGAAGCTTTCTTT.

The CDR3 is CSASNGVQNEQFF. The CDR3 nucleotides read TGCAGTGCTAGTAACGGGGTTCAGAATGAGCAGTTCTTC. The chain is built from TRBV20-1 and TRBJ2-1, with a weak D call TRBD2 (5 bases). Trimming cost V 3 bases and J 7 bases, with 13 bases left between them. This CDR3 region has 13 residues. The germline V gene encodes CDR1 DFQATT and CDR2 SNEGSKA (reference sequence).

The CDR3 region has the DNA TGTGCCAGCAGTGAATGGCGGGGGCCCCCGAGGACCGGGGAGCTGTTTTTT. Translating gives CASSEWRGPPRTGELFF. The chain joins TRBV6-1 to TRBJ2-2, with D perhaps matching TRBD2 (7 bases). Germline CDR1 is MNHNS and CDR2 is SASEGT. V was clipped by 2 bases and J by 5 bases, with 18 bases between them. The CDR3 runs to 17 residues.

This clonotype was recorded a few times. The chain is built from TRBV6-5 and TRBJ2-7; possible D gene TRBD2, 5 bases. CDR1 and CDR2 from the germline V gene are MNHEY and SVGAGI. V lost 4 bases and J lost 1, with 14 bases in between. The CDR3 has 15 residues. The CDR3 protein is CASSLFRGASYEQYF. CDR3 DNA sequence: TGTGCCAGCAGTTTGTTCCGGGGAGCGTCCTACGAGCAGTACTTC.

V gene TRBV6-6 combines with J gene TRBJ2-5; D is ambiguous. The V gene's germline CDR1 is MNHNY and CDR2 SVGAGI (reference sequence). CDR3 length: 13 residues. V was pared by 6 bases and J by 4 bases, with 12 bases between. CDR3 DNA sequence: TGTGCCAGCAGCCGCGACTCACGAGAGACCCAGTACTTC. This codes for CASSRDSRETQYF.

J is TRBJ2-3 and V is TRBV2; a weak D match, TRBD2 (5 bases). With 6 bases removed from V and 8 bases from J, the gap between germline ends came to 15 bases. This CDR3 region has 13 residues. Per germline, CDR1 SNHLY and CDR2 FYNNEI. The CDR3 DNA reads TGTGCCAGCAGGCCCGACGGAGGTGGTACGCAGTATTTT. Protein product: CASRPDGGGTQYF.

This clonotype was counted between two and nine times. The rearrangement uses TRBV5-1 and TRBJ1-1; D gene unclear. This CDR3 comprises 14 residues. V lost 4 bases, J lost 1 base, and 11 bases lay in between. The germline V gene encodes CDR1 SGHRS and CDR2 YFSETQ. This chain's CDR3 is CASSPTPPNTEAFF. In DNA, the CDR3 is TGCGCCAGCAGCCCGACACCCCCGAACACTGAAGCTTTCTTT.

CDR3: CASSLRLRSYNEQFF. The CDR3 DNA follows: TGTGCCAGCAGCTTAAGGTTACGCTCCTACAATGAGCAGTTCTTC. The chain recombines TRBV7-2 with TRBJ2-1; unclear D gene. CDR1 SGHTA and CDR2 FQGNSA come from the germline V gene. This CDR3 contains 15 residues. Trimming cost V 2 bases and J 0 bases, with 8 bases left between them.

The gene calls are TRBV12-3 or TRBV12-4 and TRBJ2-5; D may be TRBD1 or TRBD2 (5 bases each). V lost 4 bases and J 4 bases, leaving 16 bases between the germline ends. The CDR3 extends over 15 amino acids. The CDR3 here is CASSSLLGVGETQYF. CDR3 DNA sequence: TGTGCCAGCAGTTCTCTTCTGGGGGTAGGAGAGACCCAGTACTTC.

V usage is TRBV6-2 or TRBV6-3 and J usage is TRBJ2-7, with D possibly matching TRBD2 (6 bases). The CDR3 runs 12 residues. Between the trimmed V and J ends, which lost 5 bases and 3 bases, there was a span of 8 bases. The germline V gene has CDR1 MNHEY and CDR2 SVGEGT. CDR3 residues: CASSRRDYEQYF. As DNA, the CDR3 is TGTGCCAGCAGTAGGCGGGACTACGAGCAGTACTTC.

This clonotype has just a few counts. The J gene is TRBJ2-1, the V gene TRBV3-1; no definite D call. Germline assignment: CDR1 LGHDT and CDR2 YNNKEL (reference sequence). Trimming took off 1 base at V and 8 bases at J, with 9 bases between the two ends. The CDR3 runs 13 residues. The CDR3 reads CASSQVYRDEQFF. In nucleotides, the CDR3 is TGTGCCAGCAGCCAAGTCTATCGGGATGAGCAGTTCTTC.

The V call is TRBV12-3 or TRBV12-4, the J call TRBJ2-2, with a weak D call TRBD2 (6 bases). This CDR3 is 14 amino acids long. Trimming removed 5 bases from V and 8 bases from J, with 15 bases in between. The CDR3 region is CASSQEGFAGELFF. DNA of the CDR3: TGTGCCAGCAGTCAGGAGGGGTTTGCTGGGGAGCTGTTTTTT.

The chain has TRBV11-2 and TRBJ2-1, with 15 bases lining up with TRBD2. V lost 5 bases, J lost 0 bases, and 8 bases stayed unmatched. The CDR3 spans 19 residues. CDR1 is SGHAT, CDR2 FQNNGV, per germline. In DNA form, the CDR3 reads TGTGCCAGCAGCACCTCCGGGACTAGCGGGAGGTCCTCCTACAATGAGCAGTTCTTC. Its protein is CASSTSGTSGRSSYNEQFF.

This clonotype has only a few counts. The genes are TRBV5-8 and TRBJ2-7; possible D gene TRBD1, 6 bases. CDR1 and CDR2 from the germline V gene are SGHTS and YDEGEE. The CDR3 consists of 15 residues. Trimming left V 0 bases short and J 2 bases short, with 12 bases between. The CDR3 DNA sequence: TGTGCCAGCAGCTTGGCCAGGGGTGTCCCCTACGAGCAGTACTTC. Encoded protein: CASSLARGVPYEQYF.

This chain links TRBV5-1 with TRBJ1-3, with D perhaps TRBD1 (5 bases). Trimming pared 2 bases from V and 2 bases from J, leaving 8 bases between. The CDR3 consists of 14 residues. The germline CDR1 and CDR2 sequences are SGHRS and YFSETQ. The CDR3 sequence is CASSFGGAGNTIYF. The DNA for the CDR3 is TGCGCCAGCAGCTTTGGAGGGGCTGGAAACACCATATATTTT.

The chain has TRBV9 and TRBJ1-3; tentative D call: TRBD1 (6 bases). This CDR3 contains 14 residues. Germline V gives CDR1 SGDLS, CDR2 YYNGEE. Trimming took off 6 bases at V and 0 bases at J, with 10 bases between the two ends. Here the CDR3 DNA reads TGTGCCAGCACGCGACAGGTCTCTGGAAACACCATATATTTT. It translates to CASTRQVSGNTIYF.

This clonotype occurred a few times. This chain connects TRBV6-5 to TRBJ2-1; 7 bases match TRBD2. CDR3 length: 15 amino acids. Trimming at V came to 0 bases and at J to 12 bases, leaving 11 bases not matched to a gene. Germline loops: CDR1 MNHEY, CDR2 SVGAGI. CDR3 in amino acids: CASSYSGGRSGRQFF. CDR3 DNA sequence: TGTGCCAGCAGTTACTCGGGCGGGAGATCCGGTAGGCAGTTCTTC.